This T cell receptor beta chain is drawn from a study of blood T cell repertoires in COVID-19. The germline V gene has CDR1 SGDLS and CDR2 YYNGEE. This CDR3 comprises 14 residues. V dropped 3 bases and J dropped 5 bases, with 15 bases sitting between them. Participants, 18 to 89 years old, spanned around 26 US areas. Using immunoSEQ multiplex PCR, the repertoire was profiled, and TCRdb retains in-frame clones only, with some absent. Among fewer than 300,000 clones listed, roughly 90% were seen once. Source material: PBMCs or T cells enriched from blood (not recorded which). This clonotype was obtained from a woman in her 30s who had recovered from COVID-19. The chain uses TRBV9 and TRBJ2-7; D is perhaps TRBD1 (5 bases). The CDR3 loop reads CASSAVGEAHEQYF. The CDR3 DNA reads TGTGCCAGCAGCGCCGTAGGGGAAGCACACGAGCAGTACTTC.